This T cell receptor (beta chain) is from a study of identical twins. The study, taken as a whole, reports: The same donors were not followed; conclusions instead depended on cross-sectional statistical analysis. Insertions were reduced in abundant cord blood beta clonotypes but not in memory repertoires.

TCRdb re-called the 5' RACE reads with MiXCR, one entry per CDR3 protein. The sample lists around 160,000 distinct CDR3 sequences, roughly 3.5% occurring once. In the case of this clonotype: What it recognizes is unknown.

Material for sequencing was memory T cells sorted from blood. The sequence was obtained from a man younger than 35 in good health.

The CDR3 bases are TGTGCCGCCTCCGGGACTAGCACAGATACGCAGTATTTT. Residues: CAASGTSTDTQYF. The V call is TRBV19, the J call TRBJ2-3; possible D gene TRBD2, 6 bases. Germline loops: CDR1 LNHDA, CDR2 SQIVND (reference sequence). The V end lost 11 bases, the J end lost 0 bases, and 12 bases lay between the germline ends. This CDR3 is 13 amino acids long.